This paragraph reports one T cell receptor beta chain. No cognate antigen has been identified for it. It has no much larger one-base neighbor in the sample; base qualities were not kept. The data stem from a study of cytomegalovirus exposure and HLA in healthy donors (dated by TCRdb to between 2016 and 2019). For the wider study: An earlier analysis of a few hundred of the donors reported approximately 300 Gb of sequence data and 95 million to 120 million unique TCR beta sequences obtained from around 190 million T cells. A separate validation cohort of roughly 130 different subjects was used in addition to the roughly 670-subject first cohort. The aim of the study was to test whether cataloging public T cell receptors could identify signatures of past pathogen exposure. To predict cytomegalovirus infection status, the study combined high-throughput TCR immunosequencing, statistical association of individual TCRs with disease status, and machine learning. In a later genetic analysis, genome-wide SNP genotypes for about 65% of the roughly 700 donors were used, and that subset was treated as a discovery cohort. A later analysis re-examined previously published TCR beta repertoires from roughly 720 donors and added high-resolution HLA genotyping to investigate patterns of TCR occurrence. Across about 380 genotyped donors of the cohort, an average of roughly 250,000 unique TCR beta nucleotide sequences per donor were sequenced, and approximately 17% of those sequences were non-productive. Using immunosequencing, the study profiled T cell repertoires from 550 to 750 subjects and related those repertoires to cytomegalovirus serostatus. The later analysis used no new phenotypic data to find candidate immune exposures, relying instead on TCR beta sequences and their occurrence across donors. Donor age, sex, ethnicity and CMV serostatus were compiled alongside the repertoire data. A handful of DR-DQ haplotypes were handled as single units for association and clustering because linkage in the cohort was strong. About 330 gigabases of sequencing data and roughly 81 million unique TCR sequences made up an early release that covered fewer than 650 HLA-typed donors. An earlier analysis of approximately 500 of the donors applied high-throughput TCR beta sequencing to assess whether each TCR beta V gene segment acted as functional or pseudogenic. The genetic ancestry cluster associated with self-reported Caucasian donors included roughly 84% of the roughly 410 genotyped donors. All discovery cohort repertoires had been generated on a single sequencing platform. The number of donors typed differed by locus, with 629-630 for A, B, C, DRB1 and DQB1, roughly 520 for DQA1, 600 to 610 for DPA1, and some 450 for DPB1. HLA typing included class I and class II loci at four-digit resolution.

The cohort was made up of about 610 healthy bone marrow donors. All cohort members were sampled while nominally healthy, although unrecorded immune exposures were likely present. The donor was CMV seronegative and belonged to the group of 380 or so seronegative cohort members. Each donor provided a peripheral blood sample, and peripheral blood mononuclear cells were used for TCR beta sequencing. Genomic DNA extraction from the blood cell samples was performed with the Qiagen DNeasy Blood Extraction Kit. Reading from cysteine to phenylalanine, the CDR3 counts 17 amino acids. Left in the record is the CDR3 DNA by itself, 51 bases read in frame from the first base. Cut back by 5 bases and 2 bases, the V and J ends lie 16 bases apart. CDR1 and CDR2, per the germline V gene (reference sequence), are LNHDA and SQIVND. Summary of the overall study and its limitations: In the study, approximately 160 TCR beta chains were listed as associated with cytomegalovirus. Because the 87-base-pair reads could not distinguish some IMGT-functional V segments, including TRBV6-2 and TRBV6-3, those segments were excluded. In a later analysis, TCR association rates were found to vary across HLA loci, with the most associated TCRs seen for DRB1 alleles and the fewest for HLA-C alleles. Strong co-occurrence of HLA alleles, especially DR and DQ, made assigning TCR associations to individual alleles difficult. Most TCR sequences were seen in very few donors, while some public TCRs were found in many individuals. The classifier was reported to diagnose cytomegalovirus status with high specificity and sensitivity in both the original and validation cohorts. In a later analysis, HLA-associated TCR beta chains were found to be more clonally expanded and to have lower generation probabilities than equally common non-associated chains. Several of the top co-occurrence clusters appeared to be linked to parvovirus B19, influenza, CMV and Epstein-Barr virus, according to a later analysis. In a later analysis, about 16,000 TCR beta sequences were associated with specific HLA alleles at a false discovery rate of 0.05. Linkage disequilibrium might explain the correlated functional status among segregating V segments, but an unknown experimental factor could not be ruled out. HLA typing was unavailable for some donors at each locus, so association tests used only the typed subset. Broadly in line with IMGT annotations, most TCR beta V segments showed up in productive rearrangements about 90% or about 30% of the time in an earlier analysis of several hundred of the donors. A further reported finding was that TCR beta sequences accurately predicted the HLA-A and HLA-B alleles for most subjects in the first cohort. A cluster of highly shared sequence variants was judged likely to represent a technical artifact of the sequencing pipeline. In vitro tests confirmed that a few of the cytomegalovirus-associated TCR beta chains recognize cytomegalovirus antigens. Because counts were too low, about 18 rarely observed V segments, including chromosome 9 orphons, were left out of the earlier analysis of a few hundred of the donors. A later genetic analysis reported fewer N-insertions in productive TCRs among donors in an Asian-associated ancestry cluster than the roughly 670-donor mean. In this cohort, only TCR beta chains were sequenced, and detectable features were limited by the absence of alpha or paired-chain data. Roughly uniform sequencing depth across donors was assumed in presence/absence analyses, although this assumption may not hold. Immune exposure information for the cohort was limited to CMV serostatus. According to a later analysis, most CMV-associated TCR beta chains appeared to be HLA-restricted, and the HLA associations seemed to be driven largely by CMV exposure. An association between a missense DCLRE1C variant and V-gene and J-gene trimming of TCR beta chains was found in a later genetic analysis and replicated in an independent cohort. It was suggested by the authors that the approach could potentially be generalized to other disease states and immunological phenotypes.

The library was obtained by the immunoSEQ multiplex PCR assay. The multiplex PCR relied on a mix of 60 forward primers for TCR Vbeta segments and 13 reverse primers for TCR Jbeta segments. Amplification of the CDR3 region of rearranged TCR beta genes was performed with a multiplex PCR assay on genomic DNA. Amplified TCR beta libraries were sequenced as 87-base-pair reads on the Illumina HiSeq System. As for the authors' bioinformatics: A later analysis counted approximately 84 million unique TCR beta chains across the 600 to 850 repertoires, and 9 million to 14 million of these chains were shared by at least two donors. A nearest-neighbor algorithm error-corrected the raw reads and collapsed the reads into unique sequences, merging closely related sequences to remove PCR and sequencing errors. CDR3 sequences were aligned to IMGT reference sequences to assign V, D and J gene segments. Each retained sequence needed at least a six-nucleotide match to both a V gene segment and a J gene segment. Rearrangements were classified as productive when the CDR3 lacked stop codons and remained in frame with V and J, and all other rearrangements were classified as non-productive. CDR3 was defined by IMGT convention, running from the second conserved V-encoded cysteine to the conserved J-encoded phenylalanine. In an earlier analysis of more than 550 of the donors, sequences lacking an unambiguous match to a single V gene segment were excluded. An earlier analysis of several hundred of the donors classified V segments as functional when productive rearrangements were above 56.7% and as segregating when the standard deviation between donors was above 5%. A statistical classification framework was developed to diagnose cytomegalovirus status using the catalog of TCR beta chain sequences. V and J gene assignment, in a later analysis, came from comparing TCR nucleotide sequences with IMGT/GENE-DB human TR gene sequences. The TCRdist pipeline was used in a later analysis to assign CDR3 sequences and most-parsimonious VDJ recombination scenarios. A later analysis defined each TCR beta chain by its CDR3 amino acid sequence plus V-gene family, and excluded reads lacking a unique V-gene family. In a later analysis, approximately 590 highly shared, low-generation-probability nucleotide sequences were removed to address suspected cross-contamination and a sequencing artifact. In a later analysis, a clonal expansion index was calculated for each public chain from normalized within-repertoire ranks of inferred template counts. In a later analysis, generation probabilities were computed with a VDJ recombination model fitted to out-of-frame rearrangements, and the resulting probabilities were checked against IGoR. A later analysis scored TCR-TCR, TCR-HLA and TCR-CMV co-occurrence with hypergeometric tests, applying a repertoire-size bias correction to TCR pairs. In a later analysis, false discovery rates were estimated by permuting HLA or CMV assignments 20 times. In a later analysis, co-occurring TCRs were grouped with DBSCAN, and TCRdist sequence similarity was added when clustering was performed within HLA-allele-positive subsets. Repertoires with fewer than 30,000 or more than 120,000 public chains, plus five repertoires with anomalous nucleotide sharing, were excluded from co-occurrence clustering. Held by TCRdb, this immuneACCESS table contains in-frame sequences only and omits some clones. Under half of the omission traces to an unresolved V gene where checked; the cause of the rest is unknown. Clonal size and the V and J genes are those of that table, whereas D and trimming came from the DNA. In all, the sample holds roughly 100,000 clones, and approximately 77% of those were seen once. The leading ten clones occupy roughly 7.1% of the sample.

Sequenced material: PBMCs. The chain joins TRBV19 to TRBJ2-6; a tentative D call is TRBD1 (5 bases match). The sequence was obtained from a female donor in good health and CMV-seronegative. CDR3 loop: CASSPQPTGAGANVLTF. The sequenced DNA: TGTGCCAGTAGTCCCCAACCAACAGGAGCTGGGGCCAACGTCCTGACTTTC.